This TCR beta chain is from a study of human thymus T cells. This clone was found a few times. Antigen: not known. Clones were sequenced by immunoSEQ multiplex PCR, and TCRdb holds only the in-frame ones, with some missing. The data show some 57,000 clones, with nearly 95% seen just once and around 5.9% held by the top ten. Donors were healthy Finnish babies undergoing corrective operations for congenital heart defects. The study's findings and limits: V and J genes seemed to be used with bias in thymic and blood repertoires.

Sequencing was done on a sample of blood. The sequence derives from a boy younger than two with a congenital heart defect but otherwise immunologically healthy.

The CDR3 DNA reads TGTGCCAGCAGCCATTACTGGAACACTGAAGCTTTCTTT. Translating it yields CASSHYWNTEAFF. The chain couples TRBV4-2 to TRBJ1-1; unclear D gene. CDR3 length: 13 amino acids. Trimming pared 3 bases from V and 1 base from J, leaving 6 bases between. Germline V gives CDR1 LGHNA, CDR2 YNFKEQ.